This TCR beta chain was identified in a study of T cell clonality in common variable immunodeficiency. Regarding the study as a whole: Fewer deletions and N-nucleotide insertions were reportedly seen in common variable immunodeficiency TCR beta sequences.

J was trimmed by 5 bases and V by 1 base; bases with no gene match: 3. Germline CDR1 and CDR2: SGHTA and FQGNSA. This CDR3 is built from 15 residues. This clone was seen ten or more times. Its cognate antigen is unknown. The CDR3 is cut off 3 residues early in the read; its end comes from the germline J gene. Only in-frame clones appear in the TCRdb table, and some are missing; sequencing was by immunoSEQ multiplex PCR. In total the sample includes tens of thousands of clones, none of them seen once. Material for sequencing was peripheral blood mononuclear cells. The chain couples TRBV7-2 to TRBJ1-5, with 9 bases lining up with TRBD1. This clonotype was obtained from a person aged 18 to 75 in good health. The CDR3 reads CASSLVTGGDQPQHF. Incomplete CDR3 DNA: TGTGCCAGCAGCTTAGTTACAGGGGGCGATCAGCCC.